This passage covers 15 T cell receptor beta chains from one sample sequenced in a study of identical twins. MiXCR was run by TCRdb on the 5' RACE reads, yielding one entry per CDR3 protein. Among 450,000 or so distinct CDR3 sequences listed, around 14% were seen once. These same records also appear under a second study, on yellow fever vaccine responses in identical twins.

Sequenced sample: CD4+ T cells sorted from blood. These receptors came from a young woman in good health.

The CDR3 region has the DNA TGTGCCAGCAGTTTATCTCCAACCCCCGAGCAGTACTTC. Protein product: CASSLSPTPEQYF. The gene calls are TRBV28 and TRBJ2-7; D is unresolved. This CDR3 has 13 residues. Germline V CDR1 and CDR2: MDHEN, SYDVKM. V was cut by 1 base and J by 6 bases, with 10 bases left in between.

The CDR3 loop is CASSLTPPDSQSTYEQYF. DNA for the CDR3: TGTGCCAGCAGCTTAACCCCCCCGGACAGCCAGTCCACCTACGAGCAGTACTTC. The chain recombines TRBV11-1 with TRBJ2-7; weak D call: TRBD1 (6 bases). Germline CDR1 is SGHAT and CDR2 is FQDESV (reference sequence). CDR3 size: 18 residues. V lost 2 bases and J 2 bases, leaving 22 bases between the germline ends.

The chain combines TRBV11-3 with TRBJ2-1, with D tentatively TRBD1 or TRBD2 (5 bases each). The CDR3 is 12 residues long. The germline V gene has CDR1 SGHNT and CDR2 YENEEA. V was pared by 5 bases and J by 10 bases, with 12 bases between. CDR3 amino acids: CASSPGTTEQFF. Here the CDR3 DNA reads TGTGCCAGCAGCCCCGGGACCACCGAGCAGTTCTTC.

In its sample, this clonotype was seen many times. For the CDR3, the DNA is TGTGCCAGCAGCCAGGGACAGGGGCGCGACGAGCAGTACTTC. This gives the protein CASSQGQGRDEQYF. The rearrangement links TRBV3-1 to TRBJ2-7; TRBD1 aligns across 10 bases. Germline CDR1 and CDR2: LGHDT and YNNKEL (reference sequence). The trim removed 3 bases at V and 5 bases at J, leaving 4 bases unmatched. This CDR3 region has 14 residues.

This clonotype has just a few counts. The rearrangement joins TRBV20-1 to TRBJ2-7; the D gene is possibly TRBD1 (6 bases). The CDR3 has 13 residues. Germline V CDR1 and CDR2: DFQATT, SNEGSKA (reference sequence). The germline V and J ends were trimmed by 3 bases and 2 bases, with 11 bases remaining between them. CDR3: CSASRGITYEQYF. CDR3 in DNA: TGCAGTGCTAGTAGGGGGATCACCTACGAGCAGTACTTC.

In its sample, this clonotype was seen many times. V usage is TRBV7-3 and J usage is TRBJ1-3; no firm D call. Germline lookup yields CDR1 SGHTA and CDR2 FQGTGA. The CDR3 runs 15 residues. V was shortened by 5 bases and J by 1 base, with 12 bases between the two germline ends. The CDR3 region has the DNA TGTGCCAGCAGCCCGGGCGGGGAATCTGGAAACACCATATATTTT. It translates to CASSPGGESGNTIYF.

The gene calls are TRBV6-2 or TRBV6-3 and TRBJ2-1; a possible D gene is TRBD1 (5 bases). With 6 bases removed from V and 15 bases from J, the gap between germline ends came to 15 bases. The CDR3 length is 11 residues. Germline V lookup: CDR1 MNHEY, CDR2 SVGEGT. This CDR3 is CASRTAALMFF. The CDR3 DNA follows: TGTGCCAGCAGGACAGCCGCCTTAATGTTCTTC.

This rearrangement joins TRBV7-2 to TRBJ2-3, with D possibly being TRBD2 (6 bases). Trimming took 1 base from V and 9 from J, leaving 17 bases between them. Germline assignment: CDR1 SGHTA and CDR2 FQGNSA. This CDR3 region has 15 residues. This CDR3 is CASSLGRAGAGTQYF. The DNA of the CDR3 is TGTGCCAGCAGCTTAGGGCGAGCGGGTGCGGGGACGCAGTATTTT.

This clonotype has a count of ten or more. The chain uses TRBV4-3 and TRBJ2-5, with TRBD2 as a possible D gene (5 bases). The CDR3 is made up of 16 amino acids. Trimming stripped 0 bases from V and 5 bases from J, with 16 bases between. CDR1 and CDR2 (germline): LGHNA, YSLEER. As DNA, the CDR3 is TGCGCCAGCAGCCAAGATATCGGGCTAGCCCAGGAGACCCAGTACTTC. It translates to CASSQDIGLAQETQYF.

This clonotype appeared a few times. The chain recombines TRBV29-1 with TRBJ2-1; TRBD2 might be the D (6 bases). In germline, CDR1 is SQVTM, CDR2 ANQGSEA. The length of the CDR3 is 14 residues. V lost 3 bases, J lost 4 bases, and 13 bases lay in between. The CDR3 sequence is CSVELASVYNEQFF. In nucleotides, the CDR3 is TGCAGCGTTGAGCTGGCTAGCGTATACAATGAGCAGTTCTTC.

The table lists this clonotype with many counts. The chain couples TRBV11-2 to TRBJ2-3; 8 nucleotides agree with TRBD2. J was trimmed by 2 bases and V by 1 base; bases with no gene match: 5. CDR1 is SGHAT, CDR2 FQNNGV, per germline. The CDR3 extends over 16 amino acids. The CDR3 protein is CASSLASGGPTDTQYF. The CDR3, as DNA: TGTGCCAGCAGCTTAGCCAGCGGGGGACCCACAGATACGCAGTATTTT. The full variable domain, its missing parts supplied by reference TRBV11-2 and TRBJ2-3, is EAGVAQSPRYKIIEKRQSVAFWCNPISGHATLYWYQQILGQGPKLLIQFQNNGVVDDSQLPKDRFSAERLKGVDSTLKIQPAKLEDSAVYLCASSLASGGPTDTQYFGPGTRLTVL.

At least ten counts were recorded for this clonotype. One end of the junction fails to match germline, which may point to a read error. The chain employs TRBV5-1 and TRBJ2-2; TRBD2 matches 11 bases. Germline lookup yields CDR1 SGHRS and CDR2 YFSETQ. The CDR3 is made up of 16 amino acids. The CDR3 loop reads CASSLGTSGNTGELFF. The CDR3 nucleotides read TGTGCCAGCAGCTTAGGGACTAGCGGGAACACCGGGGAGCTGTTTTTT. The full variable domain, rest sourced from reference TRBV5-1 and TRBJ2-2, is KAGVTQTPRYLIKTRGQQVTLSCSPISGHRSVSWYQQTPGQGLQFLFEYFSETQRNKGNFPGRFSGRQFSNSRSEMNVSTLELGDSALYLCASSLGTSGNTGELFFGEGSRLTVL.

V is TRBV6-5 and J is TRBJ1-1; D not certain. Per germline, CDR1 MNHEY and CDR2 SVGAGI. The CDR3 loop spans 16 amino acids. Trimming took off 2 bases at V and 0 bases at J, with 13 bases between the two ends. CDR3 nucleotides: TGTGCCAGCAGTTACCGAGGAGGATCTATGAACACTGAAGCTTTCTTT. Residues: CASSYRGGSMNTEAFF.

The genes are TRBV10-1 and TRBJ2-5, with 11 bases identical to TRBD2. From germline, CDR1 is WNHNN and CDR2 SYGVQD (reference sequence). V shed 5 bases, J shed 2 bases, and the junction held 10 bases outside the gene matches. This CDR3 is built from 17 residues. The CDR3 DNA is TGCGCCAGCAGTTCCACTGGACTAGCGGGCCAACAAGAGACCCAGTACTTC. Protein product: CASSSTGLAGQQETQYF.

This clonotype was found a few times. The chain combines TRBV9 with TRBJ2-7; D possibly corresponds to TRBD2 (7 bases). This CDR3 is built from 16 residues. Trimming left V 0 bases short and J 3 bases short, with 16 bases between. CDR1 SGDLS and CDR2 YYNGEE come from the germline V gene. The CDR3 sequence is CASSVEGGAPFYEQYF. The CDR3 nucleotides are TGTGCCAGCAGCGTAGAAGGGGGGGCACCCTTCTACGAGCAGTACTTC. Drawing the rest from reference TRBV9 and TRBJ2-7, the complete variable domain is DSGVTQTPKHLITATGQRVTLRCSPRSGDLSVYWYQQSLDQGLQFLIQYYNGEERAKGNILERFSAQQFPDLHSELNLSSLELGDSALYFCASSVEGGAPFYEQYFGPGTRLTVT.